Listed below are T cell receptor beta chains from one sample, sequenced in a study of T cell responses to AZD1222 COVID-19 vaccine. Method: immunoSEQ multiplex PCR; TCRdb's copy keeps in-frame clones and lacks some. The sample lists 150,000 or so clones; 85% to 90% were seen once. The sequenced sample was peripheral blood, obtained on day 0 of MenACWY control vaccination. Receptor source: an adult in good health. Each CDR3 is given with its conserved first and last residue. The D gene is left open where the match is weak. Size tells how often a clone was seen (once, few, many) or the class of an expanded clone, and some rows leave it out.

TRBD2 | . | TRBJ2-7 | TRBV5-6 | CASSLFWREDSYEQYF | TGTGCCAGCAGCTTATTCTGGCGGGAGGACTCCTACGAGCAGTACTTC
TRBD2 | . | TRBJ2-5 | TRBV5-4 | CASGASGTQETQYF | TGTGCCAGTGGGGCTAGCGGGACCCAAGAGACCCAGTACTTC
TRBD1 | . | TRBJ1-2 | TRBV19 | CASSPGTGSGGYTF | TGTGCCAGTAGTCCCGGGACAGGGAGCGGTGGCTACACCTTC
. | . | TRBJ2-7 | TRBV7-2 | CASSHNAGDKDYEQYF | TGTGCCAGCAGCCACAACGCGGGGGACAAAGACTACGAGCAGTACTTC
. | . | TRBJ1-5 | TRBV19 | CASRPTEGSNQPQHF | TGTGCCAGTAGACCGACGGAGGGGAGCAATCAGCCCCAGCATTTT
. | . | TRBJ2-7 | TRBV7-9 | CASSFNSDEQYF | TGTGCCAGCAGCTTTAACTCCGACGAGCAGTACTTC
. | . | TRBJ1-2 | TRBV11-3 | CASTPGPERKGYTF | TGTGCCAGCACTCCCGGGCCGGAGAGAAAAGGCTACACCTTC
. | . | TRBJ2-2 | TRBV18 | CAGRAAPNTGELFF | TGTGCGGGTCGCGCAGCCCCGAACACCGGGGAGCTGTTTTTT
. | . | TRBJ2-3 | TRBV3-1/TRBV3-2 | CASSQRGYATQYF | TGTGCCAGCAGCCAGAGAGGGTACGCTACGCAGTATTTT
. | few | TRBJ2-7 | TRBV2 | CASSEGSYYEQYF | TGTGCCAGCAGTGAGGGTTCCTACTACGAGCAGTACTTC
. | . | TRBJ2-7 | TRBV5-1 | CASSTTGTGAYEQYF | TGCGCCAGCAGCACCACCGGGACTGGTGCCTACGAGCAGTACTTC
. | . | TRBJ1-5 | TRBV28 | CASSLSTYNQPQHF | TGTGCCAGCAGTTTATCCACCTACAATCAGCCCCAGCATTTT
. | . | TRBJ2-2 | TRBV4-2 | CASSQDWGGRELFF | TGTGCCAGCAGCCAAGATTGGGGGGGCCGGGAGCTGTTTTTT
. | once | TRBJ1-1 | TRBV7-8 | CASSLARVDYTEAFF | TGTGCCAGCAGCTTAGCGCGTGTAGACTACACTGAAGCTTTCTTT
. | once | TRBJ1-3 | TRBV4-1 | CASSQLVVPGSSGNTIYF | TGCGCCAGCAGCCAACTGGTCGTACCGGGAAGCTCTGGAAACACCATATATTTT
. | . | TRBJ1-1 | TRBV2 | CASSTTGSEAFF | TGTGCCAGCAGTACTACAGGTTCTGAAGCTTTCTTT
TRBD1 | . | TRBJ1-1 | TRBV6-6 | CASSPTEGQSNTEAFF | TGTGCCAGCAGTCCGACCGAGGGACAGTCGAACACTGAAGCTTTCTTT
. | . | TRBJ1-1 | TRBV7-3 | CASSLGPGRNTEAFF | TGTGCCAGCAGCTTAGGGCCAGGGAGGAACACTGAAGCTTTCTTT
. | . | TRBJ1-2 | TRBV5-8 | CASSLPRWDYGYTF | TGTGCCAGCAGCCTCCCTCGATGGGACTATGGCTACACCTTC
. | . | TRBJ2-1 | TRBV6-4 | CASSDHGNEQFF | TGTGCCAGCAGTGACCATGGGAATGAGCAGTTCTTC
. | once | TRBJ1-5 | TRBV24-1 | CATSAHGWNQPQHF | TGTGCCACCAGTGCTCACGGGTGGAATCAGCCCCAGCATTTT
. | few | TRBJ1-2 | TRBV7-2 | CASSSARVSNHYGYTF | TGTGCCAGCAGCTCGGCCCGGGTATCGAATCACTATGGCTACACCTTC
. | . | TRBJ1-6 | TRBV18 | CASSLGTPAYNNSPLHF | TGTGCCAGCTCACTTGGGACGCCCGCCTATAATAATTCACCCCTCCACTTT
TRBD1 | . | TRBJ1-2 | TRBV7-2 | CASSRNAGGSGYGYTF | TGTGCCAGCAGTCGTAACGCAGGGGGCTCTGGATATGGCTACACCTTC
TRBD2 | . | TRBJ2-1 | TRBV19 | CASSIGLAGGPVSEQFF | TGTGCCAGTAGTATAGGCTTAGCGGGAGGGCCGGTCAGTGAGCAGTTCTTC
. | once | TRBJ1-1 | TRBV7-2 | CASSSLQGWGTEAFF | TGTGCCAGCAGCTCACTACAGGGTTGGGGCACTGAAGCTTTCTTT
TRBD1 | . | TRBJ2-5 | TRBV28 | CASSPLTGAHQETQYF | TGTGCCAGCAGTCCCCTGACAGGGGCGCACCAAGAGACCCAGTACTTC
. | . | TRBJ1-2 | TRBV18 | CASSPPTQGYGYTF | TGTGCCAGCTCACCACCGACACAGGGCTATGGCTACACCTTC
TRBD2 | few | TRBJ2-1 | TRBV23-1 | CASSHRGSRASGRRLEFF | TGCGCCAGCAGTCACAGGGGGTCCCGGGCTAGCGGGAGAAGGTTAGAGTTCTTC
TRBD2 | . | TRBJ2-7 | TRBV6-5 | CASRFASGSHEQYF | TGTGCCAGCAGGTTCGCTAGCGGGAGTCACGAGCAGTACTTC
TRBD1 | few | TRBJ2-1 | TRBV18 | CASSPQDLTGPSLHEQFF | TGTGCCAGCTCACCACAGGACTTGACAGGGCCGTCTCTCCATGAGCAGTTCTTC
. | . | TRBJ2-7 | TRBV6-5 | CASSAGGYEQYF | TGTGCCTCCTCCGCGGGCGGATACGAGCAGTACTTC
. | . | TRBJ1-3 | TRBV7-2 | CASSPDISGNTIYF | TGTGCCAGCAGCCCGGACATCTCTGGAAACACCATATATTTT
. | . | TRBJ1-6 | TRBV27 | CASSITGRSPLHF | TGTGCCAGCAGTATTACCGGCCGGTCACCCCTCCACTTT
. | . | TRBJ2-2 | TRBV19 | CASSITGGTFANTGELFF | TGTGCCAGTAGTATAACTGGTGGAACTTTCGCGAACACCGGGGAGCTGTTTTTT
. | . | TRBJ1-1 | TRBV19 | CASSPMGGRTEAFF | TGTGCCAGTAGTCCCATGGGGGGCCGAACTGAAGCTTTCTTT
. | . | TRBJ1-2 | TRBV24-1 | CATSDLGSLRGYTF | TGTGCCACCAGTGACCTCGGCTCCCTCCGTGGCTACACCTTC
TRBD1 | . | TRBJ2-3 | TRBV5-6 | CASSLNRGHTDTQYF | TGTGCCAGCAGCTTGAACAGGGGGCACACAGATACGCAGTATTTT
. | . | TRBJ1-1 | TRBV29-1 | CSVASSTEAFF | TGCAGCGTTGCCAGCTCCACTGAAGCTTTCTTT
TRBD1 | . | TRBJ2-7 | TRBV4-2 | CASSQESETGGYEQYF | TGTGCCAGCAGCCAAGAAAGCGAGACAGGGGGCTACGAGCAGTACTTC
. | . | TRBJ2-6 | TRBV28 | CASRLLSREAGANVLTF | TGTGCCAGCAGACTTCTCTCCAGGGAAGCCGGGGCCAACGTCCTGACTTTC
. | . | TRBJ2-7 | TRBV5-1 | CASSPEGRNYYEQYF | TGCGCCAGCAGCCCGGAGGGGCGGAACTATTACGAGCAGTACTTC
TRBD1 | . | TRBJ1-4 | TRBV5-1 | CARSAARGRGEKLFF | TGCGCCCGCAGCGCGGCCAGGGGGCGGGGGGAAAAACTGTTTTTT
. | . | TRBJ2-7 | TRBV30 | CAWSVRRGVIEQYF | TGTGCCTGGAGTGTACGCAGGGGGGTTATCGAGCAGTACTTC
TRBD1 | few | TRBJ1-1 | TRBV28 | CASSAIGQGAFF | TGTGCCAGCAGCGCGATAGGACAGGGAGCTTTCTTT
. | once | TRBJ1-5 | TRBV19 | CASSMTGVPGQPQHF | TGTGCCAGTAGTATGACCGGGGTTCCAGGTCAGCCCCAGCATTTT
. | . | TRBJ1-2 | TRBV3-1/TRBV3-2 | CASSQGQALGEGYTF | TGTGCCAGCAGCCAAGGCCAGGCGTTAGGAGAGGGCTACACCTTC
. | once | TRBJ2-2 | TRBV7-9 | CASSFRTLNTGELFF | TGTGCCAGCAGCTTCAGAACCCTGAACACCGGGGAGCTGTTTTTT
. | few | TRBJ1-6 | TRBV5-1 | CASSLGTPGNSPLHF | TGCGCCAGCAGCCTCGGGACCCCGGGTAATTCACCCCTCCACTTT
TRBD1 | . | TRBJ2-7 | TRBV11-3 | CASSSRQGATYEQYF | TGTGCCAGCAGCTCCCGACAGGGGGCGACCTACGAGCAGTACTTC
. | . | TRBJ1-2 | TRBV9 | CASSVDGSDRRYGYTF | TGTGCCAGCAGCGTAGATGGGTCCGATCGGCGGTATGGCTACACCTTC
. | . | TRBJ1-2 | TRBV18 | CASSGDPTYGYTF | TGTGCCAGCTCAGGGGACCCCACCTATGGCTACACCTTC
. | . | TRBJ1-2 | TRBV5-4 | CASGNPVNYGYTF | TGTGCCAGCGGCAATCCAGTTAACTATGGCTACACCTTC
. | . | TRBJ1-6 | TRBV7-2 | CASSLANSPLHF | TGTGCCAGCAGCTTAGCCAATTCACCCCTCCACTTT
. | . | TRBJ2-5 | TRBV5-6 | CASSLETLGGQETQYF | TGTGCCAGCAGCTTGGAGACATTAGGGGGCCAAGAGACCCAGTACTTC
. | . | TRBJ1-3 | TRBV19 | CASSRVGTRTSGNTIYF | TGTGCCAGTAGTAGAGTGGGGACACGGACGTCCGGAAACACCATATATTTT
. | . | TRBJ1-1 | TRBV29-1 | CSVEDLGTSNTEAFF | TGCAGCGTTGAAGATCTAGGGACGTCGAACACTGAAGCTTTCTTT
TRBD1 | . | TRBJ1-6 | TRBV27 | CASSQGDRFNSPLHF | TGTGCCAGCAGTCAAGGGGACAGGTTTAATTCACCCCTCCACTTT
. | . | TRBJ1-6 | TRBV27 | CASSLQGQYNSPLHF | TGTGCCAGCAGTTTACAAGGCCAGTATAATTCACCCCTCCACTTT
TRBD2 | few | TRBJ2-2 | TRBV7-9 | CASSLGGGGLNTGELFF | TGTGCCAGCAGCTTGGGCGGCGGGGGGCTAAACACCGGGGAGCTGTTTTTT